A single sample is the source of the 19 T cell receptor beta chains below, sequenced in a study of persistence of HIV-infected CD4 T cells. These receptors' targets are unknown. Cells were stimulated with CMV-infected fibroblast lysates at approximately 10 ug/mL. CD40L-negative CD69-negative CD45RO-high memory CD4+ T cells were sorted as populations depleted of antigen-responding cells. The libraries were made with immunoSEQ version 4 in survey mode. TCRdb's table, derived via immunoSEQ multiplex PCR, lists solely in-frame clones and lacks some. The sample includes some 28,000 clones, around 80% of them seen just once. The material sequenced was CD4+ T cells sorted from PBMCs after approximately 18-hour stimulation, taken from a patient who received antiretroviral therapy. These receptors were obtained from an adult man with HIV who was CMV-seropositive.

The chain joins TRBV7-2 to TRBJ2-7; no clear D gene. Trimming shortened V by 1 base and J by 2 bases, and 12 bases separated the two germline ends. The germline V gene has CDR1 SGHTA and CDR2 FQGNSA. CDR3 length equals 15 residues. The CDR3 DNA sequence: TGTGCCAGCAGCTTAGGTGGTAGTGATGCCTACGAGCAGTACTTC. Translated, it gives CASSLGGSDAYEQYF.

V gene TRBV11-2 combines with J gene TRBJ2-2, with unresolved D. Trimming pared 7 bases from V and 6 bases from J, leaving 27 bases between. CDR3 size: 18 residues. Germline values: CDR1 SGHAT, CDR2 FQNNGV. CDR3 protein: CASTIYHLRQATAGELFF. In DNA form, the CDR3 reads TGTGCCAGCACTATCTACCACCTCCGGCAGGCAACGGCCGGGGAGCTGTTTTTT.

This clone was seen only a few times. The V gene is TRBV27, the J gene TRBJ2-2, with 13 bases that match TRBD2. V was clipped by 6 bases and J by 6 bases; unmatched bases: 4. The CDR3 runs 15 residues. CDR1 and CDR2 (germline): MNHEY, SMNVEV (reference sequence). The CDR3 sequence: CASRGTSGISGELFF. CDR3 bases: TGTGCCAGCAGGGGGACTAGCGGGATTTCCGGGGAGCTGTTTTTT.

The gene calls are TRBV18 and TRBJ2-7, with 10 bases that match TRBD1. CDR3 length: 16 residues. V lost 3 bases and J lost 0; bases outside the gene matches: 5. Germline CDR1 is KGHSH and CDR2 is LQKENI. CDR3: CASSPRDRGLSYEQYF. The DNA of the CDR3 is TGTGCCAGCTCACCCAGAGACAGGGGGCTCTCCTACGAGCAGTACTTC.

This clone was seen once. This sequence joins TRBV5-1 and TRBJ2-7, with D perhaps being TRBD1 or TRBD2 (5 bases each). The germline CDR1 and CDR2 sequences are SGHRS and YFSETQ. The CDR3 length is 15 residues. Trimming removed 3 bases from V and 5 bases from J, with 18 bases in between. The CDR3 loop reads CASSWGTTTLDEQYF. CDR3 DNA: TGCGCCAGCAGCTGGGGGACCACTACTCTCGACGAGCAGTACTTC. Full variable domain (missing parts from reference TRBV5-1 and TRBJ2-7): KAGVTQTPRYLIKTRGQQVTLSCSPISGHRSVSWYQQTPGQGLQFLFEYFSETQRNKGNFPGRFSGRQFSNSRSEMNVSTLELGDSALYLCASSWGTTTLDEQYFGPGTRLTVT.

The chain uses TRBV18 and TRBJ2-2; TRBD1 agrees at 9 bases. CDR1 is KGHSH, CDR2 LQKENI, per germline. With 6 bases clipped from V and 5 bases from J, the junction kept 13 bases outside the gene matches. CDR3 length: 17 residues. Here the CDR3 DNA reads TGTGCCAGCTCCCTCACCCCGGGACAGGGACGGACCGGGGAGCTGTTTTTT. Translated, it gives CASSLTPGQGRTGELFF.

The rearrangement links TRBV9 to TRBJ2-3; 7 nucleotides match TRBD2. The CDR3 length is 13 residues. The trim removed 5 bases at V and 8 bases at J, leaving 8 bases unmatched. CDR1 is SGDLS, CDR2 YYNGEE, per germline. Written as DNA, the CDR3 is TGTGCCAGCAGGACGGACGGGGGGAGTACGCAGTATTTT. It translates to CASRTDGGSTQYF.

This rearrangement joins TRBV5-4 to TRBJ1-1; maybe TRBD1 (5 bases). Trimming took off 0 bases at V and 5 bases at J, with 8 bases between the two ends. The CDR3 is 13 amino acids. Germline V gives CDR1 SGHNT, CDR2 YYREEE (reference sequence). In DNA, the CDR3 is TGTGCCAGCAGCTTGGGGGGCGGAACTGAAGCTTTCTTT. Protein: CASSLGGGTEAFF.

The V call is TRBV5-3, the J call TRBJ1-1; no clear D gene. TRBV5-3 is an ORF for which the function is uncertain. Trimming took off 0 bases at V and 1 base at J, with 4 bases between the two ends. The length of the CDR3 is 13 residues. The CDR3 region is CARSLEANTEAFF. The CDR3 DNA sequence: TGTGCCAGAAGCTTGGAAGCGAACACTGAAGCTTTCTTT.

The chain combines TRBV7-6 with TRBJ1-6; 7 bases map to TRBD1. V was pared by 5 bases and J by 5 bases, with 6 bases of the junction left unmatched. This CDR3 has 15 amino acids. The germline CDR1 and CDR2 sequences are SGHVS and FNYEAQ. CDR3 DNA sequence: TGTGCCAGCAGCATCGACAGGGCAGATAATTCACCCCTCCACTTT. This sequence encodes CASSIDRADNSPLHF.

This chain links TRBV19 with TRBJ1-1; the D gene is possibly TRBD1 (6 bases). The CDR3 length is 14 residues. CDR1 LNHDA and CDR2 SQIVND come from the germline V gene (reference sequence). Trimming shortened V by 5 bases and J by 4 bases, and 14 bases separated the two germline ends. The CDR3 nucleotides are TGTGCCAGTAGTTTACAGGGTACGGGCACTGAAGCTTTCTTT. Encoded protein: CASSLQGTGTEAFF.

This clone is a singleton in its sample. This chain links TRBV10-3 with TRBJ1-2; no firm D call. This CDR3 spans 14 amino acids. Germline assignment: CDR1 ENHRY and CDR2 SYGVKD. V shed 7 bases and J shed 7 bases, with 19 bases lying between them. CDR3 sequence (DNA): TGTGCCATCATTCCCGACCCGGCAGGTCGTGGCTACACCTTC. This sequence encodes CAIIPDPAGRGYTF.

The rearrangement uses TRBV24-1 and TRBJ2-4; D may be TRBD1 or TRBD2 (6 bases each). Trimming shortened V by 4 bases and J by 0 bases, and 18 bases separated the two germline ends. Looked up from germline, CDR1 is KGHDR and CDR2 is SFDVKD. The CDR3 sequence is 18 residues long. CDR3 protein: CATSEGPGGGLAKNIQYF. As DNA, the CDR3 is TGTGCCACCAGTGAGGGACCCGGGGGCGGACTAGCCAAAAACATTCAGTACTTC.

The rearrangement uses TRBV3-1 (or the pseudogene TRBV3-2) and TRBJ1-2; maybe TRBD1 (6 bases). Germline V gives CDR1 LGHDT, CDR2 YNNKEL (reference sequence). The ends were cut back, 3 bases at V and 7 bases at J, with 21 bases in the middle. The CDR3 covers 16 residues. The CDR3 nucleotides are TGTGCCAGCAGCCAGGTATGGAACAGGGTCGCGGCTGGCTACACCTTC. Encoded protein: CASSQVWNRVAAGYTF.

The chain recombines TRBV5-1 with TRBJ2-7; tentatively, D is TRBD2 (5 bases). CDR3 length equals 13 residues. Trimming cost V 0 bases and J 7 bases, with 11 bases left between them. Germline V lookup: CDR1 SGHRS, CDR2 YFSETQ. CDR3 coding DNA: TGCGCCAGCAGCTTGGTGGTGGGCGGGGAGCAGTACTTC. The encoded protein is CASSLVVGGEQYF.

This clone was seen a handful of times. V gene TRBV9 combines with J gene TRBJ1-1; 9 bases match TRBD1. The CDR3 has 14 residues. Germline CDR1 and CDR2: SGDLS and YYNGEE. Trimming at V came to 4 bases and at J to 5 bases, leaving 6 bases not matched to a gene. The CDR3 nucleotides read TGTGCCAGCAGCTCGGGACAGGGTAGGACTGAAGCTTTCTTT. Encoded protein: CASSSGQGRTEAFF.

This clone occurred a few times. The chain uses TRBV18 and TRBJ2-3; D uncertain. The V gene lost 1 base and the J gene lost 6 bases, with 14 bases spanning the gap. This CDR3 contains 15 residues. The germline CDR1 and CDR2 sequences are KGHSH and LQKENI. The chain's CDR3 is CASSPLGPPKDTQYF. The CDR3, as DNA: TGTGCCAGCTCACCACTGGGCCCCCCAAAGGATACGCAGTATTTT.

V is TRBV6-5 and J is TRBJ1-1; D remains unclear. The V and J ends lost 7 bases and 4 bases respectively, with 13 bases between them. CDR3 length: 13 residues. Germline CDR1 MNHEY, CDR2 SVGAGI. CDR3 loop: CASINTESTEAFF. CDR3 coding DNA: TGTGCCAGCATCAACACGGAGAGCACTGAAGCTTTCTTT.

The DNA of the CDR3 is TGTGCCAGCAGCGTAGACCCGGGACACTACTACACCTTC. Protein product: CASSVDPGHYYTF. This chain uses TRBV9 with TRBJ1-2, with D maybe TRBD1 (6 bases). CDR3 length: 13 residues. V was shortened by 0 bases and J by 10 bases, with 13 bases between the two germline ends. Germline assignment: CDR1 SGDLS and CDR2 YYNGEE. Together with reference TRBV9 and TRBJ1-2, the CDR3 gives the full variable domain: DSGVTQTPKHLITATGQRVTLRCSPRSGDLSVYWYQQSLDQGLQFLIQYYNGEERAKGNILERFSAQQFPDLHSELNLSSLELGDSALYFCASSVDPGHYYTFGSGTRLTVV.